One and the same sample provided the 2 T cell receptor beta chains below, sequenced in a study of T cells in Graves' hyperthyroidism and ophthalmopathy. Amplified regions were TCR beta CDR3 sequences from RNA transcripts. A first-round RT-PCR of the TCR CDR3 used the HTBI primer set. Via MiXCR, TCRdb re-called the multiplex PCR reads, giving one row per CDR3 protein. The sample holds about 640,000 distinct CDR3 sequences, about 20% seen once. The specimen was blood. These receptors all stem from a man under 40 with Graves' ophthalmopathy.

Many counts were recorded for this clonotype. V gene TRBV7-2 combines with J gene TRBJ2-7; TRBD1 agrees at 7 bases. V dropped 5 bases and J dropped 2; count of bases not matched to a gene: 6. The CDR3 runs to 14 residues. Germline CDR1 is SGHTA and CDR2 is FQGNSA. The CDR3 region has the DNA TGTGCCAGCAGCGAGAACAGGGGACCCTACGAGCAGTACTTC. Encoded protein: CASSENRGPYEQYF.

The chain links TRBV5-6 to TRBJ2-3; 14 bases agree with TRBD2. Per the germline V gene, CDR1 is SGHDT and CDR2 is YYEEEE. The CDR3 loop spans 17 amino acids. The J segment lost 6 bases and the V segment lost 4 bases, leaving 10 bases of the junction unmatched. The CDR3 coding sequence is TGTGCCAGCAGCCCAGGGACTAGCGGGAGATCAATGGATACGCAGTATTTT. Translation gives CASSPGTSGRSMDTQYF.